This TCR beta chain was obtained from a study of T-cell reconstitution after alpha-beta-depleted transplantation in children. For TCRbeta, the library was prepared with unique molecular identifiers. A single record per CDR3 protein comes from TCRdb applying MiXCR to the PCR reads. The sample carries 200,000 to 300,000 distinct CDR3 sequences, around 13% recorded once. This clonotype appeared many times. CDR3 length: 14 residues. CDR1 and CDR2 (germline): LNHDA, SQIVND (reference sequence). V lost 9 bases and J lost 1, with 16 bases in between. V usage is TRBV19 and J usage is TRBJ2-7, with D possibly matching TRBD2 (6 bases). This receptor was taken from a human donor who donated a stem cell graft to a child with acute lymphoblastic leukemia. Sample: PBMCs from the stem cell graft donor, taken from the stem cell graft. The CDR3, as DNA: TGTGCCAGCTCCCCGGATAGCGGATCCTACGAGCAGTACTTC. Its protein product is CASSPDSGSYEQYF.